This record looks at one T cell receptor beta chain sequence and its context. No cognate antigen has been identified for it. No per-base quality is available; no much larger clone lies one base away. This entry is derived from a study of blood T cell repertoires in COVID-19 (dated by TCRdb to the early 2020s). In terms of the full investigation: Samples covering the acute and convalescent phases of COVID-19 were provided by collaborators in the United States, Italy and Spain. The material from the prospective study consisted of cDNA or gDNA derived from T cells, B-cell-depleted T cells, or PBMCs. Deeply sampled blood TCRbeta repertoires from subjects exposed to, actively infected with, or recovered from COVID-19 were included in the dataset. The repertoires were released in a freely available public database intended as a resource for research on the immune response to SARS-CoV-2. Samples were obtained from the ongoing ImmuneRACE study (first 160 participants) and from 1,200 or so subjects provided by 6 global collaborators. Nearly every sample came with metadata listing a de-identified subject ID, COVID-19 status, age in years and sex. HLA class I and class II types, where available, came from metadata supplied by the sample provider rather than from assay-based typing.

V was cut back by 5 bases and J by 4 bases, leaving a gap of 6 bases between them. The germline V gene (reference sequence) specifies SEHNR as CDR1 and FQNEAQ as CDR2. Including cysteine and phenylalanine, the CDR3 has 12 amino acids. This entry keeps only the CDR3 DNA: 36 bases, framed from base 1. TCRbeta CDR3 regions were amplified from genomic DNA using the immunoSEQ Assay, a bias-controlled multiplex PCR. The study's processing was this. The number of nucleated cells in each sample was estimated from the amplification of reference gene primers within the assay. To quantify the absolute abundance of each unique TCRbeta CDR3 rearrangement, sequence reads were collapsed and filtered. For each sample, productive Simpson clonality was calculated by taking the square root of Simpson's diversity index across productive rearrangements. The table comes from immuneACCESS by way of TCRdb, which keeps in-frame sequences with V and J called. Part of the clones is missing from these tables; in studies checked, under half for an unresolved V gene and the rest for unknown reasons. V, J and clone size were drawn from that table, and D and trimming were deduced from the DNA. The sample yields around 340,000 clones; around 90% were counted once. Of the sample, 3.5% to 4% is held by the ten largest clones.

In Seattle, one collaborating source enrolled patients while the infection was active and tracked those patients longitudinally over the course of disease. The collaborating institutions used their own protocols to collect whole blood in K2EDTA tubes. For TCRbeta analysis, collaborators shipped samples in one of three forms: frozen whole blood, isolated PBMCs, or DNA extracted from either of those sample types. Overall study outcomes, separate from this receptor: The quantity of clinical and demographic metadata differed by source and by participant and was supplied without curation.

The sequence derives from a woman in her fifties or sixties with COVID-19, enrolled during active disease. The sequence links TRBV7-9 to TRBJ1-5, with an unclear D gene assignment. Material for sequencing was peripheral blood. The DNA sequence reads TGTGCCAGCAGCGGCAATAATCAGCCCCAGCATTTT. This gives the protein CASSGNNQPQHF.